What follows are 3 T cell receptor beta chains derived from one specimen sequenced in a study of T cell clusters in autoimmune cytopenias. One tube held mixed TRB-A and TRB-B primer pools for touch-down PCR. TCRdb reanalyzed the multiplex PCR reads, giving one entry per CDR3 protein sequence and no DNA. Listed are 6,000 to 7,000 distinct CDR3 sequences; roughly a third falls within the top ten. Each sample's input was around 250 ng genomic DNA, some 34,000 genome equivalents. A further study also used this sample, focusing on T cell repertoires in aging, cancer and after chemotherapy.

The sample was peripheral blood. These receptors came from a human donor in good health.

The chain's CDR3 is CASRRLAGFQETQYF. The V and J genes are TRBV19 and TRBJ2-5; TCRdb outputs TRBD2, but without DNA this stays unchecked. The CDR3 is 15 residues long. Looked up from germline, CDR1 is LNHDA and CDR2 is SQIVND (reference sequence).

The chain combines TRBV6-5 with TRBJ2-1; the D call from TCRdb, TRBD1, cannot be confirmed without DNA. Germline CDR1 MNHEY, CDR2 SVGAGI. The CDR3 contains 16 residues. The CDR3 protein is CASSGRTAKTYNEQFF.

J is TRBJ2-1 and V is TRBV12-3 or TRBV12-4; lacking DNA, the TRBD2 call made by TCRdb goes unchecked. CDR3 length: 16 residues. CDR3 sequence: CASSPRGLAKYNEQFF.